The 22 T cell receptor beta chains given below trace back to one sample, sequenced in a study of a mutant IDH1 vaccine in newly diagnosed glioma. Their specific antigens are unknown. The protocol was immunoSEQ multiplex PCR, while the TCRdb copy is restricted to in-frame clones and leaves out a portion. The sample yields 100,000 to 150,000 clones, around 77% seen once. The time point was: week 11, during vaccination. Each dose delivered 300 ug of mutant IDH1 20-mer peptide subcutaneously with imiquimod. The source material was PBMCs, sampled from a glioma patient whose treatment included an IDH1 peptide vaccine. The receptors shown here come from a man aged 35 to 55 with glioma.

This clone showed up just a few times. V gene TRBV11-2 combines with J gene TRBJ2-5, with D perhaps TRBD1 (5 bases). The germline V gene encodes CDR1 SGHAT and CDR2 FQNNGV. Trimming left V 2 bases short and J 9 bases short, with 10 bases between. This CDR3 spans 12 amino acids. CDR3: CASSLWAGSQYF. CDR3 DNA sequence: TGTGCCAGCAGCTTATGGGCAGGGTCCCAGTACTTC. Combining the CDR3 with reference TRBV11-2 and TRBJ2-5 gives the whole variable domain EAGVAQSPRYKIIEKRQSVAFWCNPISGHATLYWYQQILGQGPKLLIQFQNNGVVDDSQLPKDRFSAERLKGVDSTLKIQPAKLEDSAVYLCASSLWAGSQYFGPGTRLLVL.

This chain connects TRBV4-3 to TRBJ2-7, with D tentatively TRBD2 (6 bases). The germline V gene has CDR1 LGHNA and CDR2 YSLEER. V dropped 0 bases and J dropped 6 bases, with 15 bases sitting between them. The CDR3 is 15 residues long. CDR3 region: CASSQDSRGFVEQYF. CDR3 coding DNA: TGCGCCAGCAGCCAAGATAGTCGGGGGTTCGTCGAGCAGTACTTC.

This chain links TRBV7-9 with TRBJ2-2; D unclear. Germline V gene lookup returns CDR1 SEHNR and CDR2 FQNEAQ (reference sequence). The CDR3 contains 13 residues. V shed 1 base and J shed 7 bases, with 7 bases lying between them. The CDR3 DNA reads as TGTGCCAGCAGCTTAGAAGGGATCGGGGAGCTGTTTTTT. Its translation: CASSLEGIGELFF.

The chain combines TRBV10-3 with TRBJ2-6; 9 nucleotides agree with TRBD2. V lost 0 bases to trimming and J lost 2 bases; unmatched junction nucleotides: 5. Per the germline V gene, CDR1 is ENHRY and CDR2 is SYGVKD. The CDR3 runs 18 residues. The CDR3 DNA reads TGTGCCATCAGTGAGTCTGTGGCGGGAGGGCCTGGGGCCAACGTCCTGACTTTC. Protein sequence: CAISESVAGGPGANVLTF.

The V call is TRBV4-2, the J call TRBJ2-3; 10 bases are a match to TRBD2. This CDR3 comprises 15 residues. With 5 bases clipped from V and 6 bases from J, the junction kept 8 bases outside the gene matches. The V gene's germline CDR1 is LGHNA and CDR2 YNFKEQ. The CDR3 loop is CASSLAGGTSDTQYF. CDR3 in DNA: TGTGCCAGCAGCTTAGCGGGAGGAACGTCCGATACGCAGTATTTT.

The chain links TRBV7-9 to TRBJ2-5, with 12 bases matching TRBD1. J gave up 5 bases and V 5 bases, and 6 bases lay outside the gene matches. Germline assignment: CDR1 SEHNR and CDR2 FQNEAQ (reference sequence). The CDR3 length is 15 residues. In DNA, the CDR3 is TGTGCCAGCAGCGTGTGGGACAGGGGGCAGGAGACCCAGTACTTC. Its protein product is CASSVWDRGQETQYF.

This rearrangement joins TRBV29-1 to TRBJ2-7; D may correspond to TRBD1 or TRBD2 (6 bases each). The CDR3 runs 12 residues. V was pared by 6 bases and J by 0 bases, with 9 bases between. Germline V gives CDR1 SQVTM, CDR2 ANQGSEA. CDR3 loop: CSVRDTSYEQYF. CDR3 in DNA: TGCAGCGTGCGGGACACCTCCTACGAGCAGTACTTC.

This clone was counted between two and nine times. The chain recombines TRBV4-2 with TRBJ1-3, with D perhaps matching TRBD1 (5 bases). Germline lookup yields CDR1 LGHNA and CDR2 YNFKEQ. Trimming shortened V by 6 bases and J by 4 bases, and 13 bases separated the two germline ends. CDR3 length equals 14 residues. CDR3 in DNA: TGTGCCAGCAGTCCTTCTAGGACAGGAAACACCATATATTTT. Translation gives CASSPSRTGNTIYF.

V usage is TRBV6-5 and J usage is TRBJ2-4; D might be TRBD2 (7 bases). CDR3 length: 14 amino acids. The germline V gene encodes CDR1 MNHEY and CDR2 SVGAGI. Trimming removed 2 bases at V and 6 bases at J, with 11 bases between. The DNA for the CDR3 is TGTGCCAGCAGTTACGGGGGGGCTGGAAACATTCAGTACTTC. This translates into CASSYGGAGNIQYF.

This clone is a singleton in its sample. The gene calls are TRBV4-1 and TRBJ2-1; D is possibly TRBD2 (5 bases). Germline CDR1 and CDR2: MGHRA and YSYEKL. Trimming shortened V by 0 bases and J by 13 bases, and 13 bases separated the two germline ends. The CDR3 is 13 residues long. CDR3 loop: CASSQDVGDRQFF. DNA for the CDR3: TGCGCCAGCAGCCAAGATGTGGGAGATCGTCAGTTCTTC.

The chain uses TRBV4-1 and TRBJ1-6; no definite D call. CDR3 length: 16 amino acids. Germline CDR1 and CDR2: MGHRA and YSYEKL. With 4 bases removed from V and 8 bases from J, the gap between germline ends came to 18 bases. The CDR3 nucleotides are TGCGCCAGCAGCCTCGTGGAGGGCGGGTTCGATTCACCCCTCCACTTT. Translated: CASSLVEGGFDSPLHF.

CDR3 sequence: CASSLSRRAGANVLTF. In nucleotides, the CDR3 is TGTGCCAGCAGCTTAAGTAGGAGGGCTGGGGCCAACGTCCTGACTTTC. The rearrangement uses TRBV7-2 and TRBJ2-6; a possible D gene is TRBD2 (6 bases). The germline V gene has CDR1 SGHTA and CDR2 FQGNSA. The V end lost 2 bases, the J end lost 2 bases, and 10 bases lay between the germline ends. The CDR3 covers 16 residues.

The table lists this clone with a few counts. Other DNA variants within this sample encode the same CDR3. The chain recombines TRBV15 with TRBJ2-5, with D perhaps being TRBD1 or TRBD2 (5 bases each). V was pared by 3 bases and J by 5 bases, with 10 bases between. The CDR3 length is 13 residues. From germline, CDR1 is LNHNV and CDR2 YYDKDF (reference sequence). CDR3 in amino acids: CATSRGPRETQYF. Here the CDR3 DNA reads TGTGCCACCAGCAGGGGACCAAGGGAGACCCAGTACTTC.

The chain joins TRBV12-5 to TRBJ1-6, with unresolved D. V dropped 3 bases and J dropped 7 bases, with 7 bases sitting between them. The CDR3 is 13 amino acids. CDR1 is LGHNT and CDR2 is FRNRAP in the germline V gene. The CDR3 is CASGLEPNSPLHF. The CDR3 DNA reads TGTGCTAGTGGTTTAGAACCAAATTCACCCCTCCACTTT.

The chain is built from TRBV7-2 and TRBJ2-1, with 14 bases matching TRBD2. The CDR3 is made up of 18 amino acids. Per the germline V gene, CDR1 is SGHTA and CDR2 is FQGNSA. The junction had 5 bases not matched to a gene; V was cut back by 4 bases and J by 0 bases. In DNA form, the CDR3 reads TGTGCCAGCAGCTCACGGACTAGCGGGGGGAGCTCCTACAATGAGCAGTTCTTC. Its protein is CASSSRTSGGSSYNEQFF.

This chain joins TRBV9 and TRBJ1-2; 10 bases fit TRBD1. Germline V gives CDR1 SGDLS, CDR2 YYNGEE. The CDR3 length is 14 residues. V shed 0 bases, J shed 5 bases, and the junction held 1 base outside the gene matches. CDR3 sequence (DNA): TGTGCCAGCAGCGTAGAGGACAGGGGGTATGGCTACACCTTC. Residues: CASSVEDRGYGYTF.

Remarks on this clone: Germline and junction disagree at one end, which may indicate a read error. This chain uses TRBV7-2 with TRBJ2-2; TRBD1 matches at 12 bases. Germline values: CDR1 SGHTA, CDR2 FQGNSA. The CDR3 totals 18 residues. The CDR3 DNA sequence: TGTGCCAGCAGCTTAGCCCCGGGACAGGGGGCGAAGACCGGGGAGCTGTTTTTT. Translated: CASSLAPGQGAKTGELFF. The full variable domain, with the rest looked up from reference TRBV7-2 and TRBJ2-2, is GAGVSQSPSNKVTEKGKDVELRCDPISGHTALYWYRQSLGQGLEFLIYFQGNSAPDKSGLPSDRFSAERTGGSVSTLTIQRTQQEDSAVYLCASSLAPGQGAKTGELFFGEGSRLTVL.

The genes are TRBV30 and TRBJ2-7; no definite D call. With 7 bases removed from V and 2 bases from J, the gap between germline ends came to 12 bases. The CDR3 sequence is 12 residues long. Germline assignment: CDR1 GTSNPN and CDR2 SVGIG (reference sequence). CDR3: CASTGGAYEQYF. In nucleotides, the CDR3 is TGTGCCTCGACCGGCGGAGCCTACGAGCAGTACTTC.

This sequence joins TRBV7-6 and TRBJ2-7; D may be TRBD1 (7 bases). Germline V gene sequence: CDR1 SGHVS, CDR2 FNYEAQ. CDR3 length: 15 residues. V lost 1 base and J 3 bases, leaving 13 bases between the germline ends. CDR3 region: CASSLGGDRYYEQYF. CDR3 coding DNA: TGTGCCAGCAGCTTAGGGGGGGACAGATACTACGAGCAGTACTTC.

This clone has a single count. This chain's CDR3 is CSVVGSGNTIYF. CDR3 bases: TGCAGCGTTGTCGGCTCTGGAAACACCATATATTTT. The chain links TRBV29-1 to TRBJ1-3; D is unclear. The CDR3 sequence is 12 residues long. CDR1 and CDR2 from the germline V gene are SQVTM and ANQGSEA. V was clipped by 4 bases and J by 0 bases, with 4 bases between them. The full variable domain, in which reference TRBV29-1 and TRBJ1-3 provide the parts outside the CDR3, is SAVISQKPSRDICQRGTSLTIQCQVDSQVTMMFWYRQQPGQSLTLIATANQGSEATYESGFVIDKFPISRPNLTFSTLTVSNMSPEDSSIYLCSVVGSGNTIYFGEGSWLTVV.

This sequence joins TRBV9 and TRBJ2-5; TRBD1 might be the D (5 bases). Germline CDR1 and CDR2: SGDLS and YYNGEE. CDR3 length: 14 residues. The ends were cut back, 0 bases at V and 4 bases at J, with 10 bases in the middle. The CDR3 DNA sequence: TGTGCCAGCAGCGTAGGGCCAGGGCCAGAGACCCAGTACTTC. Translation gives CASSVGPGPETQYF. Variable domain in full (rest from reference TRBV9 and TRBJ2-5): DSGVTQTPKHLITATGQRVTLRCSPRSGDLSVYWYQQSLDQGLQFLIQYYNGEERAKGNILERFSAQQFPDLHSELNLSSLELGDSALYFCASSVGPGPETQYFGPGTRLLVL.

The V call is TRBV28, the J call TRBJ1-2; a possible D gene is TRBD1 (6 bases). The germline gives CDR1 MDHEN, CDR2 SYDVKM. Trimming left V 6 bases short and J 0 bases short, with 20 bases between. This CDR3 spans 17 amino acids. CDR3 sequence reads: CASRVTGRIGANYGYTF. DNA of the CDR3: TGTGCCAGCAGGGTCACAGGGAGGATCGGAGCTAACTATGGCTACACCTTC.